This T cell receptor (beta chain) was sequenced in a study of blood T cells in healthy people across ages. The germline V gene encodes CDR1 LGHNA and CDR2 YNFKEQ. Trimming took off 1 base at V and 5 bases at J, with 10 bases between the two ends. CDR3 length equals 14 residues. This clonotype was counted only a few times. Its antigen is as yet unknown. General study findings and limits: In older individuals, TCR beta diversity per million T cells was lower, falling roughly linearly with age. Because donor CMV status was unknown, expanded clonotype changes were possibly confounded.

Together with a sample-barcoded 5' primer, a J-beta primer mix was included in a second PCR lasting roughly 6 to 12 cycles. The template-switch adaptor, which had 12 random nucleotides, put a tag on each cDNA molecule. Every individual sample yielded 2.5 million or more paired-end reads (each containing CDR3). TCRdb redid the calling of the 5' RACE reads with MiXCR, one entry per CDR3 protein. The sample has 850,000 to 1,000,000 distinct CDR3 sequences, 48% seen once. The sequenced sample was blood. The receptor was derived from a man younger than 45 in good health. The chain recombines TRBV4-2 with TRBJ2-3; weak D call: TRBD2 (6 bases). The CDR3 region has the DNA TGTGCCAGCAGCCAAGGCCCTAGCGTAGATACGCAGTATTTT. It specifies CASSQGPSVDTQYF.